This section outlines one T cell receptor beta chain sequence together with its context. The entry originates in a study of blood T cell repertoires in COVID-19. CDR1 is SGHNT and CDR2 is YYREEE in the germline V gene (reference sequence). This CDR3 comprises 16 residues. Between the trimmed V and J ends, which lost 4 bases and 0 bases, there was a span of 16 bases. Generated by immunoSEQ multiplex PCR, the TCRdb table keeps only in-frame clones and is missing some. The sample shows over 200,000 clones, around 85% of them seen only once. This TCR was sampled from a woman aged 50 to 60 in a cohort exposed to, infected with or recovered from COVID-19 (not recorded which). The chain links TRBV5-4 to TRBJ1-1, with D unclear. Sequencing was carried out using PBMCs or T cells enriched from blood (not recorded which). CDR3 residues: CASSPNIRQVNTEAFF. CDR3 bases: TGTGCCAGCAGCCCGAATATTAGACAAGTGAACACTGAAGCTTTCTTT.